This TCR beta chain was documented in a study of blood T cell repertoires in COVID-19 (TCRdb year 2020). About the full investigation: Samples from collaborators originated in the United States, Italy and Spain and spanned both the acute and convalescent phases of COVID-19. Samples came from the ongoing ImmuneRACE study (first 160 participants) plus 1,254 subjects from 6 global collaborators. Where available, HLA class I and class II types were obtained from metadata supplied by the sample provider rather than from assay-based typing. The prospective study material was composed of cDNA or gDNA derived from T cells, B-cell-depleted T cells, or PBMCs. Subjects who had been exposed to COVID-19, were actively infected with it, or had recovered from it provided the deeply sampled blood TCRbeta repertoires that made up the dataset. A de-identified subject ID, COVID-19 status, age in years and sex were almost always included in the sample metadata. A freely available public database, intended as a resource for researchers studying the immune response to SARS-CoV-2, is where the repertoires were released. The full study reports these points: The quantity of clinical and demographic metadata differed by source and by participant and was supplied without curation.

Measured from the cysteine to the phenylalanine, the CDR3 is 13 residues long. Only CDR3 DNA is held: 39 bases, read in frame from base 1. V trim: 5 bases; J trim: 5 bases; unmatched bases: 3. CDR1 KGHDR and CDR2 SFDVKD were looked up in the germline V gene. Participants in the prospective study were aged roughly 18 to 100 years, lived in 20 to 25 United States geographic areas, and enrolled through a virtual design. In the prospective study, cohorts were assigned on the basis of participant-reported clinical history obtained from a screening survey and a study questionnaire. Recovered participants in ImmuneRACE Cohort 3 were defined as having two consecutive negative NP/OP PCR tests, clearance from a healthcare professional, or resolution of symptoms. In the prospective study, mobile phlebotomists collected whole blood, serum and a nasopharyngeal or oropharyngeal swab from each participant. Over a roughly 2-month period, participants in the prospective study had the option of providing additional blood draws and questionnaires. Before DNA extraction, prospective study blood samples were shipped either frozen or at room temperature.

The immunoSEQ Assay, a bias-controlled multiplex PCR, was used to amplify TCRbeta CDR3 regions from genomic DNA. As for how the authors treated the data: The number of nucleated cells in each sample was estimated by amplification of reference gene primers within the assay. Sequence reads were collapsed and filtered to measure the absolute abundance of every unique TCRbeta CDR3 rearrangement. For each sample, productive Simpson clonality was calculated as the square root of Simpson's diversity index over productive rearrangements. TCRdb carries this immuneACCESS record with in-frame sequences only. Its versions omit some clonotypes, under half of them owing to an unresolved V gene in the studies checked, with the rest unexplained. V and J calls and clone size follow that table, whereas D and trimming were derived from the DNA. The sample table shows about 130,000 clones, and 70% to 90% are seen once. Roughly 2.3% of the sample comes from the top ten.

A word on this clone: It has no known antigen specificity. The sample holds no much larger clone one base away, and base qualities are not on file.

Sequencing was done on a sample of PBMCs or T cells enriched from blood (not recorded which). This sequence originates from a woman aged 50 to 60 who had recovered from COVID-19. The sequence links TRBV24-1 to TRBJ2-3, with 7 central nucleotides matching TRBD2. The nucleotide sequence reads as follows: TGTGCCACCAGTGCGGGGGGAGGAGATACGCAGTATTTT. The translation is CATSAGGGDTQYF.